The rows below give T cell receptor beta chains drawn from one sample of a study of blood T cell repertoires in COVID-19. Assay used: immunoSEQ multiplex PCR; TCRdb lists only in-frame clones, some missing. The data hold approximately 250,000 clones, with 80% to 85% observed a single time. The sample consisted of peripheral blood. The receptors derive from a man in his 60s with acute or convalescent COVID-19. The CDR3 runs from the conserved cysteine through the conserved F or W. The D gene is left open where the match is weak.

v_call d_call cdr3_aa
TRBV19 NA CASTPTGSGYGYTF
TRBV28 NA CASSYRAGYTF
TRBV7-8 NA CASSSPTGTNQPQHF
TRBV2 NA CASTLEEGRHEQFF
TRBV30 NA CAWSGGFGYTF
TRBV6-4 NA CASSEHEAAETQYF
TRBV7-8 TRBD2 CASSLWWRGGPEFQETQYF
TRBV11-3 NA CASSLGNGGEQYF
TRBV12-5 TRBD1 CASATVDREGEKLFF
TRBV6-2/TRBV6-3 TRBD1 CASSSNRGPNTEAFF
TRBV5-1 NA CASSLGQNYGYTF
TRBV7-8 TRBD1 CASSLRGGGNQPQHF
TRBV19 NA CASSRDSRFDSGNTIYF
TRBV10-3 NA CAISESQSSQAQYF
TRBV6-6 TRBD1 CASSYGTGNYGYTF
TRBV18 TRBD2 CASSPPMAGGPAYEQYF
TRBV7-9 NA CASLTSGVMDTQYF
TRBV30 TRBD2 CAFLGGLAYEQYF
TRBV6-2/TRBV6-3 TRBD1 CASSYPGTGGPRFLNTGELFF
TRBV3-1/TRBV3-2 NA CASSHSTVGDTEAFF
TRBV18 NA CASSSGRESYEQYF
TRBV27 NA CASSFTRDQPDTQYF
TRBV3-1/TRBV3-2 NA CASSQGVGPNTEAFF
TRBV4-1 TRBD2 CASSQDLGLAGRRSYTDTQYF
TRBV7-9 NA CASSLPTQYHEKLFF
TRBV7-2 NA CASSFEVGELFF
TRBV7-3 TRBD1 CASRMDRFTEAFF
TRBV11-1 NA CASSPPGFPKNEKLFF
TRBV28 NA CASSSNVGGDTQYF
TRBV4-2 NA CASSQEWRLADEQFF
TRBV2 NA CASNGRDIGETQYF
TRBV11-3 TRBD2 CASSFSRLAGADTQYF
TRBV7-9 TRBD1 CAGGGTGYGYEQYF
TRBV7-9 NA CASSSARWADTQYF
TRBV28 TRBD2 CASSEAGASYGNPYEQYF
TRBV14 TRBD2 CASSQDWGLASGEQYF
TRBV5-5 TRBD1 CASSSPTGGGSPLHF
TRBV19 NA CASARGGQGNQPQHF
TRBV7-9 NA CASSPLRGTAQTGAQYF
TRBV5-6 NA CASSLLASLNNEQFF
TRBV6-5 NA CATLAPGDQETQYF
TRBV7-2 NA CASSLEGSYGNEKLFF
TRBV6-5 NA CASSYSSGNEQFF
TRBV6-1 TRBD2 CASTGTSGVYEQYF
TRBV7-2 NA CASSRSPSGNEKLFF
TRBV12-3/TRBV12-4 NA CASSIDYNQPQHF
TRBV20-1 NA CSASSGTRFRTQYF
TRBV28 NA CASYTSGNTIYF